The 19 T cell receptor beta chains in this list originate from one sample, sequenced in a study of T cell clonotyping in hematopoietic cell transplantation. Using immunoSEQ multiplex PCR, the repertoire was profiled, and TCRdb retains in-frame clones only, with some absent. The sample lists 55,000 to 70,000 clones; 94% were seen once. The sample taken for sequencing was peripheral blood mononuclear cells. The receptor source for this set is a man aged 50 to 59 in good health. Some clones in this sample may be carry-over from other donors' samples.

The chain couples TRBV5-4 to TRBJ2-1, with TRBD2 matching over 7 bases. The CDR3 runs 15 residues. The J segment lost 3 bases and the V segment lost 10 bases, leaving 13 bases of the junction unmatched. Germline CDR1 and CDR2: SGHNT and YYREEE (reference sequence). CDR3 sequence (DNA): TGTGCCTCGAGCTTCGCGGGAGCCAACTACAATGAGCAGTTCTTC. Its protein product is CASSFAGANYNEQFF.

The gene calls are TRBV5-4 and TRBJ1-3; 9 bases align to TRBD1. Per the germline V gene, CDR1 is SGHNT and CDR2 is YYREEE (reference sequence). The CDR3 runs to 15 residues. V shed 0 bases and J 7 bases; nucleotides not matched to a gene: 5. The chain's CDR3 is CASSLGGQGSNTIYF. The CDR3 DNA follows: TGTGCCAGCAGCTTGGGGGGACAGGGCTCCAACACCATATATTTT.

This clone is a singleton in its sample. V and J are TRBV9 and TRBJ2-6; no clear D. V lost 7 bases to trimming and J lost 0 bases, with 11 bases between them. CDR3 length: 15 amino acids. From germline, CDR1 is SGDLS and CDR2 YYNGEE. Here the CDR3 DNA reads TGTGCCAGCGGCTACACAAGCTCTGGGGCCAACGTCCTGACTTTC. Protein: CASGYTSSGANVLTF.

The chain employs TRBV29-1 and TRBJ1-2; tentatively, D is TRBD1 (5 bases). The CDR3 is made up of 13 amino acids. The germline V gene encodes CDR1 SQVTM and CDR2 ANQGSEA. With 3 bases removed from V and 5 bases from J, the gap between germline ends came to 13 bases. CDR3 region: CSVEGPGQYGYTF. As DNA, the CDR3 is TGCAGCGTTGAGGGGCCAGGGCAGTATGGCTACACCTTC.

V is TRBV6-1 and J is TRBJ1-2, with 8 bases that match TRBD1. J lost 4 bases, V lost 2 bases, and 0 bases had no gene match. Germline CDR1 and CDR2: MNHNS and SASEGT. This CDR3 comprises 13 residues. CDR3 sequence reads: CASSEQGAYGYTF. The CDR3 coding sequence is TGTGCCAGCAGTGAACAGGGGGCCTATGGCTACACCTTC.

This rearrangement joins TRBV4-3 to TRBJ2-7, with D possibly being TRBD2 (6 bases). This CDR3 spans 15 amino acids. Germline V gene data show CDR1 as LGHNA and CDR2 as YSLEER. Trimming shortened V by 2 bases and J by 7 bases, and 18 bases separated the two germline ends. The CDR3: CASSQRSSGHLEQYF. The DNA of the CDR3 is TGCGCCAGCAGCCAACGTAGTAGCGGCCATCTTGAGCAGTACTTC.

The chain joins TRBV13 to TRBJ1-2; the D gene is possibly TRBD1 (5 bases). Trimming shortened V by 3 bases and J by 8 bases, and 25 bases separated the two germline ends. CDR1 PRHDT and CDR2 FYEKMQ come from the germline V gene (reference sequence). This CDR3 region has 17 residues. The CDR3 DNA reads TGTGCCAGCAGCTTCACCGCCCAGGGCAACCGCAGGTTGGGCTACACCTTC. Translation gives CASSFTAQGNRRLGYTF. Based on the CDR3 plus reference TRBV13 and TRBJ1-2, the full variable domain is AAGVIQSPRHLIKEKRETATLKCYPIPRHDTVYWYQQGPGQDPQFLISFYEKMQSDKGSIPDRFSAQQFSDYHSELNMSSLELGDSALYFCASSFTAQGNRRLGYTFGSGTRLTVV.

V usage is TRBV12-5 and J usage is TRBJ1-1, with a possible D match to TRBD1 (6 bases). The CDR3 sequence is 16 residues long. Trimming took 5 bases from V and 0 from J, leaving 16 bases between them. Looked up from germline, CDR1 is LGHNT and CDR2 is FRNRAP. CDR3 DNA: TGTGCTAGTGGTCTACAAACCGGGACACTGAACACTGAAGCTTTCTTT. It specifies CASGLQTGTLNTEAFF.

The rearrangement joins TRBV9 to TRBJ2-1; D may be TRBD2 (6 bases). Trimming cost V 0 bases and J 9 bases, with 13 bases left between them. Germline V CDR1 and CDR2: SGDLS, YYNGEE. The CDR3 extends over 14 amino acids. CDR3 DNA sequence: TGTGCCAGCAGCGTAGGGACACTGGGACTTGAGCAGTTCTTC. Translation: CASSVGTLGLEQFF.

Written as DNA, the CDR3 is TGTGCCAGCAGCAGACAGGGACCTAACTATGGCTACACCTTC. It encodes CASSRQGPNYGYTF. V and J are TRBV7-9 and TRBJ1-2; 7 nucleotides line up with TRBD1. The germline V gene encodes CDR1 SEHNR and CDR2 FQNEAQ (reference sequence). The junction had 3 bases not matched to a gene; V was cut back by 5 bases and J by 0 bases. The CDR3 totals 14 residues.

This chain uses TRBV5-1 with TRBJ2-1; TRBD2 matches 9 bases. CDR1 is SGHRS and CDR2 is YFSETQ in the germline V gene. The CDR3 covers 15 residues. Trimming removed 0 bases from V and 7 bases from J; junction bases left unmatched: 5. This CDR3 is CASSLGSGGQNEQFF. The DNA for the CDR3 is TGCGCCAGCAGCTTGGGGAGCGGGGGGCAGAATGAGCAGTTCTTC.

The CDR3 DNA sequence: TGTGCCACCAGCAGAGATATTGGGGAGAGCTATGGCTACACCTTC. It encodes CATSRDIGESYGYTF. J is TRBJ1-2 and V is TRBV15; unclear D gene. Per the germline V gene, CDR1 is LNHNV and CDR2 is YYDKDF (reference sequence). V dropped 0 bases and J dropped 4 bases, with 12 bases sitting between them. CDR3 length: 15 amino acids.

The CDR3 region has the DNA TGTGCCAGCAGCCCCCGTCAGGGGGGGCACGGCACAGATACGCAGTATTTT. Its protein product is CASSPRQGGHGTDTQYF. The chain combines TRBV7-9 with TRBJ2-3; possibly TRBD1 or TRBD2 for D (7 bases each). The CDR3 covers 17 residues. The V end lost 5 bases, the J end lost 1 base, and 19 bases lay between the germline ends. Germline V gene data show CDR1 as SEHNR and CDR2 as FQNEAQ (reference sequence).

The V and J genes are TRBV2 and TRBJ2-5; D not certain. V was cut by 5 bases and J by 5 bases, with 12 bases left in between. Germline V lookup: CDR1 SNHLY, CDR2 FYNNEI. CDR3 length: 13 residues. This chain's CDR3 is CASSSLQRETQYF. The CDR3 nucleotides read TGTGCCAGCAGTTCCCTACAGAGGGAGACCCAGTACTTC.

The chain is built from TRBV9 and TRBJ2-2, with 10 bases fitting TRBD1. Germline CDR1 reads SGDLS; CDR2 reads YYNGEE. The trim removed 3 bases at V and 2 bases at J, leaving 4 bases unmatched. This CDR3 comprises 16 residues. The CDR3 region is CASSARDRGNTGELFF. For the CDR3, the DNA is TGTGCCAGCAGCGCCCGGGACAGGGGCAACACCGGGGAGCTGTTTTTT.

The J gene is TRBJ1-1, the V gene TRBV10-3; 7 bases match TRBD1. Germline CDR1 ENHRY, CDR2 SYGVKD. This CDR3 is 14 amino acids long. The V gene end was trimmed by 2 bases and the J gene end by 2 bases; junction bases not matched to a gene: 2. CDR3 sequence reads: CAISERQGNTEAFF. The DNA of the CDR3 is TGTGCCATCAGTGAGAGACAGGGTAACACTGAAGCTTTCTTT.

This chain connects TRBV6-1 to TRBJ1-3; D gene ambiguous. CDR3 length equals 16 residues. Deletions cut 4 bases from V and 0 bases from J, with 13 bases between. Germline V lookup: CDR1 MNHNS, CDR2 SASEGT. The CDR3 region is CASSGLTGSSGNTIYF. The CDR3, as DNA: TGTGCCAGCAGTGGACTAACTGGATCCTCTGGAAACACCATATATTTT.

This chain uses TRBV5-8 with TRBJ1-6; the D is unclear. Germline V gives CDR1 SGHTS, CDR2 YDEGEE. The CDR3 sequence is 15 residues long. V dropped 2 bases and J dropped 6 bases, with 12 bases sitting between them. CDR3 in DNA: TGTGCCAGCAGCTTACCCTCGACGGTTAATTCACCCCTCCACTTT. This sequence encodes CASSLPSTVNSPLHF.

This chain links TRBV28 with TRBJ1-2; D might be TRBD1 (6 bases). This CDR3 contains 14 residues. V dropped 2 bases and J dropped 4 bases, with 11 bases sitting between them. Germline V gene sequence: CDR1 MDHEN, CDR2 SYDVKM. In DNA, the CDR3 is TGTGCCAGCAGTTTAGAGGGGGGCGGCTATGGCTACACCTTC. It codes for CASSLEGGGYGYTF.